This TCR beta chain derives from a study of T cell clones after liver transplantation. About the study: A pre-transplant mixed lymphocyte reaction with TCRbeta sequencing defined graft-donor-reactive clones followed in post-transplant blood. Three of the eight recipients were HCV-positive; the rest had non-autoimmune, non-viral transplant indications. Pre-transplant mixed lymphocyte reactions yielded third-party-reactive TCRbeta sequences as comparators for graft-donor-reactive sequences.

The V gene's germline CDR1 is WSHSY and CDR2 SAAADI. The V end was cut by 0 bases, the J end by 5 bases, with 16 bases between. The CDR3 length is 16 residues. Produced via immunoSEQ multiplex PCR; TCRdb's table is partial and in-frame only. The sample comprises over 25,000 clones, around 94% of which are singletons, and around 26% rests with the top ten. The gene calls are TRBV10-2 and TRBJ2-5; D may be TRBD1 or TRBD2 (5 bases each). The source was CD8+ T cells from blood, collected 12 months after liver transplant. The clonotype comes from a human patient who received a liver transplant. Among the T cells, some may be from the graft donor. The CDR3 DNA reads as TGCGCCAGCAGTGAGTCCCGACTGAGGGGCCGGGAGACCCAGTACTTC. Translation gives CASSESRLRGRETQYF.